Listed below are T cell receptor beta chains from one sample, sequenced in a study of T-cell memory formation after mild COVID-19. TCRdb re-analysed the 5' RACE reads in MiXCR, keeping a single row per CDR3 protein. The sample includes around 470,000 distinct CDR3 sequences, about 20% of them seen just once. Sequenced sample: PBMCs or a T cell subset sorted from them (not recorded which). These TCRs come from an adult woman who had mild COVID-19 (a few samples of this study predate the infection). Cell type and time point are not known. Each CDR3 is given with its conserved first and last residue. D genes are given only for firm matches. Clone size appears in some rows only: once, few, many, or a class for an expanded clone.

TRBD1	few	TRBJ1-1	TRBV28	CASSLGQVTLTEAFF	TGTGCCAGCAGTCTCGGACAGGTGACCCTTACTGAAGCTTTCTTT
.	many	TRBJ1-2	TRBV11-2	CASSLRTSGYTF	TGTGCCAGCAGCTTAAGGACCAGCGGCTACACCTTC
.	.	TRBJ1-2	TRBV12-3/TRBV12-4	CASSLSTGGYTF	TGTGCCAGCAGTTTATCTACGGGCGGCTACACCTTC
.	few	TRBJ2-6	TRBV12-3/TRBV12-4	CASSVGTSGANVLTF	TGTGCCAGCAGTGTGGGGACCTCTGGGGCCAACGTCCTGACTTTC
.	few	TRBJ2-7	TRBV3-1	CASSPRGPSQQYF	TGTGCCAGCAGCCCTCGGGGCCCCTCACAGCAGTACTTC
.	.	TRBJ1-1	TRBV11-1	CASSLAFRNTEAFF	TGTGCCAGCAGCTTAGCTTTCAGGAACACTGAAGCTTTCTTT
.	few	TRBJ1-2	TRBV12-3/TRBV12-4	CASSSNSYGYTF	TGTGCCAGCAGCTCAAACAGCTATGGCTACACCTTC
TRBD1	few	TRBJ2-3	TRBV6-5	CASSYSLDRRTDTQYF	TGTGCCAGCAGTTACTCTTTGGACAGGCGCACAGATACGCAGTATTTT
TRBD2	.	TRBJ2-1	TRBV20-1	CSASPAGGLAGGDEQFF	TGCAGTGCCAGCCCTGCGGGTGGGCTAGCGGGGGGGGACGAGCAGTTCTTC
.	many	TRBJ2-5	TRBV5-1	CASSGTQETQYF	TGCGCCAGCAGCGGGACCCAAGAGACCCAGTACTTC
TRBD2	few	TRBJ2-1	TRBV7-8	CASSLARREGGYNEQFF	TGTGCCAGCAGCTTAGCTAGGCGGGAGGGAGGATACAATGAGCAGTTCTTC
.	.	TRBJ1-5	TRBV15	CATSHPGHNQPQHF	TGTGCCACCAGCCATCCGGGACACAATCAGCCCCAGCATTTT
TRBD1	many	TRBJ2-2	TRBV4-2	CASRADRDQGGELFF	TGTGCCAGCAGAGCAGACAGGGACCAGGGCGGGGAGCTGTTTTTT
.	few	TRBJ1-1	TRBV24-1	CATSDFNSRAFF	TGTGCCACCAGTGACTTTAATAGCCGAGCTTTCTTT
.	few	TRBJ2-3	TRBV5-1	CASSFAGTSTDTQYF	TGCGCCAGCAGCTTCGCCGGGACTAGCACAGATACGCAGTATTTT
.	.	TRBJ1-1	TRBV19	CASSTTFLGEAFF	TGTGCCAGTAGTACCACCTTTCTAGGTGAAGCTTTCTTT
.	.	TRBJ2-5	TRBV5-6	CASSSNGRRTYQETQYF	TGTGCCAGCAGCTCAAACGGACGGAGAACGTACCAAGAGACCCAGTACTTC
.	few	TRBJ2-1	TRBV7-9	CASSVQGRDEQFF	TGTGCCAGCAGCGTTCAGGGGAGAGATGAGCAGTTCTTC
.	few	TRBJ1-2	TRBV6-5	CASSYVRGYGYTF	TGTGCCAGCAGTTACGTGCGGGGCTATGGCTACACCTTC
.	few	TRBJ1-4	TRBV7-9	CASSSLSGRPGVREKLFF	TGTGCCAGCAGCTCCTTAAGCGGGCGCCCGGGGGTGAGGGAAAAACTGTTTTTT
.	.	TRBJ2-3	TRBV12-3/TRBV12-4	CAGRGESDTQYF	TGTGCCGGTCGGGGAGAGTCAGATACGCAGTATTTT
.	few	TRBJ2-7	TRBV4-3	CASSQGTGSEQYF	TGCGCCAGCAGCCAAGGTACAGGGAGCGAGCAGTACTTC
TRBD2	few	TRBJ2-7	TRBV15	CATSRDRGSLYEQYF	TGTGCCACCAGCAGAGATCGCGGGAGCCTCTACGAGCAGTACTTC
.	few	TRBJ1-2	TRBV27	CASSEQGRRTNYGYTF	TGTGCCAGCAGCGAGCAGGGCCGCCGGACTAACTATGGCTACACCTTC
.	.	TRBJ1-1	TRBV30	CAWKGRNTEAFF	TGTGCCTGGAAGGGGCGGAACACTGAAGCTTTCTTT
TRBD1	few	TRBJ1-5	TRBV5-8	CASRRPGQGAAGNQPQHF	TGTGCCAGCAGACGACCGGGACAGGGGGCCGCGGGCAATCAGCCCCAGCATTTT
.	few	TRBJ2-1	TRBV7-6	CASSLGAPAGVSYNEQFF	TGTGCCAGCAGCTTAGGCGCCCCGGCGGGTGTCTCCTACAATGAGCAGTTCTTC
.	few	TRBJ2-2	TRBV6-1	CASSEVIGSTGELFF	TGTGCCAGCAGTGAGGTTATCGGGAGCACCGGGGAGCTGTTTTTT
TRBD1	many	TRBJ2-7	TRBV14	CASRGTGAEYYEQYF	TGTGCCAGCAGGGGGACAGGGGCCGAATACTACGAGCAGTACTTC
.	many	TRBJ1-1	TRBV6-2/TRBV6-3	CASSLPNTEAFF	TGTGCCAGCAGCCTCCCCAACACTGAAGCTTTCTTT
TRBD1	.	TRBJ2-7	TRBV20-1	CSALRDRYEQYF	TGCAGTGCATTACGGGACAGGTACGAGCAGTACTTC
TRBD2	.	TRBJ2-1	TRBV7-9	CASSLVGTSGKVNEQFF	TGTGCCAGCAGCTTAGTGGGTACTAGCGGGAAGGTCAATGAGCAGTTCTTC
.	.	TRBJ1-2	TRBV24-1	CATSDRPGPPGYTF	TGTGCCACCAGTGATAGGCCGGGACCGCCCGGCTACACCTTC
.	.	TRBJ1-6	TRBV6-5	CASSYQGGAGLMNNSPLHF	TGTGCCAGCAGTTACCAGGGTGGAGCGGGTTTAATGAATAATTCACCCCTCCACTTT
.	.	TRBJ2-5	TRBV19	CATSGQQETQYF	TGTGCCACCTCCGGACAGCAAGAGACCCAGTACTTC
.	few	TRBJ2-5	TRBV7-9	CASSLTTDYQETQYF	TGTGCCAGCAGCTTAACGACAGATTACCAAGAGACCCAGTACTTC
TRBD2	few	TRBJ2-5	TRBV20-1	CSARDGAGGHETQYF	TGCAGTGCTAGAGACGGAGCGGGGGGGCACGAGACCCAGTACTTC
TRBD1	few	TRBJ2-6	TRBV5-6	CASSFIGDRGTGANVLTF	TGTGCCAGCAGCTTCATAGGGGACAGGGGGACCGGGGCCAACGTCCTGACTTTC
.	.	TRBJ1-6	TRBV5-1	CASSHRPTEDNSPLHF	TGCGCCAGCAGCCATCGACCCACTGAGGATAATTCACCCCTCCACTTT
TRBD1	few	TRBJ1-2	TRBV12-3/TRBV12-4	CASSAGTGNTGYTF	TGTGCCAGCAGTGCTGGGACAGGGAACACTGGCTACACCTTC
TRBD2	.	TRBJ2-7	TRBV9	CASSVAGGGYEQYF	TGTGCCAGCAGCGTAGCGGGAGGTGGCTACGAGCAGTACTTC
.	.	TRBJ2-4	TRBV12-3/TRBV12-4	CASSLGAMQYF	TGTGCCAGCAGTTTAGGGGCAATGCAGTACTTC
.	.	TRBJ1-5	TRBV2	CASSEVGAGWRNQPQHF	TGTGCCAGCAGTGAAGTCGGAGCAGGGTGGCGCAATCAGCCCCAGCATTTT
.	few	TRBJ2-7	TRBV10-3	CAISDNGRGDEQYF	TGTGCCATCAGTGATAACGGGAGAGGAGACGAGCAGTACTTC
.	many	TRBJ1-2	TRBV6-5	CASTNNNYGYTF	TGTGCCAGCACTAACAATAACTATGGCTACACCTTC
TRBD2	.	TRBJ2-3	TRBV6-2/TRBV6-3	CASSYSPVAGGVGTQYF	TGTGCCAGCAGTTACTCTCCGGTAGCGGGAGGAGTTGGAACGCAGTATTTT
.	.	TRBJ1-2	TRBV6-5	CASRRGSRHAYTF	TGTGCCAGCAGGAGGGGCTCCCGCCATGCCTACACCTTC
.	.	TRBJ2-7	TRBV10-3	CAISDGTDSYEQYF	TGTGCCATCAGTGACGGGACCGACTCCTACGAGCAGTACTTC
TRBD1	many	TRBJ2-7	TRBV9	CASSVAPSRTGVEQYF	TGTGCCAGCAGCGTAGCCCCCTCGAGGACAGGGGTCGAGCAGTACTTC
.	.	TRBJ2-2	TRBV24-1	CATSEPTPTGELFF	TGTGCCACCAGTGAACCGACCCCGACTGGGGAGCTGTTTTTT
.	few	TRBJ2-5	TRBV25-1	CASSRARPQETQYF	TGTGCCAGCAGCCGGGCCAGGCCGCAAGAGACCCAGTACTTC
.	.	TRBJ1-1	TRBV29-1	CSVPGVSGAFF	TGCAGCGTTCCAGGCGTGAGTGGAGCTTTCTTT
.	.	TRBJ1-6	TRBV3-1	CASSGEGVAPPLHF	TGTGCCAGCAGCGGCGAGGGGGTTGCCCCACCCCTCCACTTT
TRBD1	.	TRBJ2-7	TRBV4-1	CASSPLTGGWEQYF	TGCGCCAGCAGCCCCCTCACAGGGGGGTGGGAGCAGTACTTC
TRBD1	few	TRBJ1-1	TRBV2	CASSEEGGGTEAFF	TGTGCCAGCAGTGAAGAAGGGGGCGGCACTGAAGCTTTCTTT